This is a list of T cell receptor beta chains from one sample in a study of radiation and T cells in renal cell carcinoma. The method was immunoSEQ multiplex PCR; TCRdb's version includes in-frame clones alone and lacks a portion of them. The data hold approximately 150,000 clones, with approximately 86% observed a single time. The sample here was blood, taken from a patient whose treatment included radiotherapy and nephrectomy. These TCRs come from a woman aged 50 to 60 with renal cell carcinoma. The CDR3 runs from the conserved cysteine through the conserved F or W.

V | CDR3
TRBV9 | CASSVAAGRNEKLFF
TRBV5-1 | CASSAPLGGPNYGYTF
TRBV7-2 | CASSLEGAGSSSYNEQFF
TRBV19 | CASKSMNTEAFF
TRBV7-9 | CASSPPLTSAKETQYF
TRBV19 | CASSMGLTDTDTQYF
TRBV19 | CASSISSSGWAYEQYF
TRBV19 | CASSISATDTQYF
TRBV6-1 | CASSEVVGNTIYF
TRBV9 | CASSVVESGYTF
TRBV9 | CASSARQILGVGELFF
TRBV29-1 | CSVGEDGHGTEAFF
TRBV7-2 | CASSLGQGQDGYTF
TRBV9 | CASSGTGGDPPLWEQYF
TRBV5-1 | CASSFMGGNANTEAFF
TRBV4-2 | CASSHPKNGGPLRF
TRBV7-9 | CASTPSTGETQYF
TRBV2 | CASSESSLQQNQPQHF
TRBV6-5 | CASSYADRGVGELFF
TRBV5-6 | CASSRTGESTEAFF
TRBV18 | CASSPGTGRTEAFF
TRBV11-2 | CASSLIGRAIETQYF
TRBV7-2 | CASSSVPESVAFF
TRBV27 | CASREQGLYEKLFF
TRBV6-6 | CATGQGFKELLFF
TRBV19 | CASSMAGSKNIQYF
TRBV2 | CASKLWAGVQETQYF
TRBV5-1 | CASSGGLRGANVLTF
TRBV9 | CASSVHGTPSADTQYF
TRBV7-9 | CASSLSPSSYEQYF
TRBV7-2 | CASSPDRVHEKLFF
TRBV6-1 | CASSNRDLPYEQYF
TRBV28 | CASSSWTSGGTEQFF
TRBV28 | CASSSSNVEAFF
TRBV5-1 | CASSFMDRDTQYF
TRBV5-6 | CASSRNRGVWDTQYF
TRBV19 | CASSRGLQETQYF
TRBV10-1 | CASSEMGQPNTEAFF
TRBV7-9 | CASSRPGQSYNEQFF
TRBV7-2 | CASSLGQPNQPQHF
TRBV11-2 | CASSPFSGDNQPQHF
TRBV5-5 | CASRSTGVESGELFF
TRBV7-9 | CASSLALTVNYGYTF
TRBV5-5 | CASSLNPGGLYEQYF
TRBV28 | CASSSTVFSNYEQYF
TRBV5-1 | CASSTTLTGLKSRGYTF
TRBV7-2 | CASSVTGTGALYF
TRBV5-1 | CASSLLGSGSSNEQFF
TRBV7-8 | CASSFGQGAAEAFF
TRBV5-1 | CASSLGGLSEQFF
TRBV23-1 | CASSQGAVSYGYTF